Only a few counts were recorded for the clone carrying this T cell receptor (beta chain). Its specificity is not known. Source study methods: For papillary thyroid cancer, a distant-metastasis classifier was constructed from CDR3 differences observed across clinicopathological groups. TCRdb ran MiXCR on the PCR reads. TCRdb's processing, not the authors', yielded these V and J calls. This sample has about 40,000 clones, with about 16% found just once. The germline V gene has CDR1 SGHDN and CDR2 FVKESK. V lost 2 bases, J lost 4 bases, and 14 bases lay in between. This CDR3 is 15 amino acids long. The sample comes from a study of metastatic and nonmetastatic thyroid tumors. Study as a whole: For malignant and benign thyroid patients, tumor or nodule tissue and blood were the sources whose repertoires were compared. Findings and caveats of the study: A significant increase in TCR beta diversity was reportedly seen in malignant thyroid tumors relative to benign nodules, in blood and tumor.

No patient received treatment before thyroid surgery. The clonotype was recovered from a female donor with papillary thyroid cancer or a benign thyroid nodule (not recorded which). Some clones in this sample may be carry-over from other donors' samples. Material: blood. The chain joins TRBV14 to TRBJ1-2; a weak D match, TRBD1 (6 bases). CDR3 DNA sequence: TGTGCCAGCAGCCAATATCGGGCAGGGGTCTATGGCTACACCTTC. Amino acids: CASSQYRAGVYGYTF.